Below are 8 T cell receptor beta chains sequenced from a single sample in a study of shared clonotypes between healthy human individuals. Repertoires were generated with immunoSEQ multiplex PCR, while TCRdb's copy carries only in-frame clones and drops some. The table includes millions of clones, over 85% detected once. Sequenced: naive CD4+ T cells sorted from blood. Specified subset: CD45RA+ positively selected. The receptors were gathered from a man between 18 and 35 years old in good health.

This clone was seen only a few times. The chain has TRBV30 and TRBJ1-2, with 9 bases fitting TRBD1. In germline, CDR1 is GTSNPN, CDR2 SVGIG (reference sequence). With V trimmed by 5 bases and J by 4 bases, 5 bases remained unmatched. This CDR3 has 13 residues. The CDR3 nucleotides are TGTGCCTGGGGCACAGGGGGCAGCTATGGCTACACCTTC. Its translation is CAWGTGGSYGYTF. The full variable domain, its missing parts supplied by reference TRBV30 and TRBJ1-2, is SQTIHQWPATLVQPVGSPLSLECTVEGTSNPNLYWYRQAAGRGLQLLFYSVGIGQISSEVPQNLSASRPQDRQFILSSKKLLLSDSGFYLCAWGTGGSYGYTFGSGTRLTVV.

V gene TRBV30 combines with J gene TRBJ1-1; possible D gene TRBD1, 5 bases. The CDR3 runs to 13 residues. The V end was cut by 4 bases, the J end by 1 base, with 10 bases between. CDR1 is GTSNPN and CDR2 is SVGIG in the germline V gene (reference sequence). CDR3 in DNA: TGTGCCTGGAAGTCAGGGTGGAACACTGAAGCTTTCTTT. Residues: CAWKSGWNTEAFF.

This clone has only one observation. The CDR3: CASSQEFGLTGTHPYEQYF. The DNA of the CDR3 is TGTGCCAGCAGCCAAGAGTTCGGGCTTACGGGGACGCATCCCTACGAGCAGTACTTC. The chain recombines TRBV14 with TRBJ2-7; D may correspond to TRBD1 or TRBD2 (5 bases each). From germline, CDR1 is SGHDN and CDR2 FVKESK. The V and J ends lost 0 bases and 2 bases respectively, with 23 bases between them. The CDR3 extends over 19 amino acids.

The rearrangement links TRBV27 to TRBJ1-5; D possibly corresponds to TRBD1 (6 bases). CDR3 length equals 14 residues. Per germline, CDR1 MNHEY and CDR2 SMNVEV (reference sequence). V dropped 7 bases and J dropped 6 bases, with 16 bases sitting between them. This CDR3 is CASTSGVMGQPQHF. The CDR3 DNA reads TGTGCCAGCACCTCAGGGGTGATGGGTCAGCCCCAGCATTTT.

This chain connects TRBV6-4 to TRBJ2-1; TRBD2 agrees at 7 bases. The CDR3 has 15 residues. Germline lookup yields CDR1 MRHNA and CDR2 SNTAGT. Trimming at V came to 6 bases and at J to 0 bases, leaving 5 bases not matched to a gene. The CDR3 nucleotides read TGTGCCAGCAGCCGGGACTACCACTCCTACAATGAGCAGTTCTTC. The encoded protein is CASSRDYHSYNEQFF.

This chain links TRBV2 with TRBJ1-6; 7 nucleotides line up with TRBD1. The trim removed 4 bases at V and 18 bases at J, leaving 15 bases unmatched. In germline, CDR1 is SNHLY, CDR2 FYNNEI. This CDR3 contains 14 residues. CDR3 nucleotide sequence: TGTGCCAGCAGTGGCCCCCAGGGGGGCGTAGTACCCCACTTT. Its translation is CASSGPQGGVVPHF.

The chain combines TRBV11-2 with TRBJ1-1, with D possibly matching TRBD1 (5 bases). Trimming took off 6 bases at V and 9 bases at J, with 17 bases between the two ends. The CDR3 contains 13 residues. The germline V gene encodes CDR1 SGHAT and CDR2 FQNNGV. CDR3 region: CASRIQDQLQAFF. In nucleotides, the CDR3 is TGTGCCAGCAGGATACAGGACCAACTGCAAGCTTTCTTT.

This sequence joins TRBV28 and TRBJ2-4; 10 bases align to TRBD1. This CDR3 comprises 18 residues. The germline V gene has CDR1 MDHEN and CDR2 SYDVKM. Trimming took 5 bases from V and 2 from J; bases not matched to a gene: 12. The DNA for the CDR3 is TGTGCCAGCAGTCTTTCCGGGACAGGGGCGTCGACCAAAAACATTCAGTACTTC. This translates into CASSLSGTGASTKNIQYF.